The 30 T cell receptor beta chains listed next were all sequenced from one sample in a study of blood T cell repertoires in COVID-19. Profiled with immunoSEQ multiplex PCR; TCRdb holds only in-frame clones, not every one. The repertoire holds 70,000 or so clones, with about nine tenths as singletons. Input material: peripheral blood. Receptors originate from a woman aged 18-29 years with acute or convalescent COVID-19.

For the CDR3, the DNA is TGCGCCAGCAGCCTTACGGGGGCCGGGGAGCTGTTTTTT. Amino acids: CASSLTGAGELFF. The chain combines TRBV5-1 with TRBJ2-2, with TRBD2 as a possible D gene (6 bases). This CDR3 region has 13 residues. Per the germline V gene, CDR1 is SGHRS and CDR2 is YFSETQ. V was cut by 4 bases and J by 6 bases, with 10 bases left in between.

The chain uses TRBV6-4 and TRBJ1-5, with a weak D call TRBD1 (5 bases). Deletions cut 0 bases from V and 6 bases from J, with 12 bases between. CDR3 length: 15 amino acids. CDR1 is MRHNA, CDR2 SNTAGT, per germline. The DNA of the CDR3 is TGTGCCAGCAGTGACTCAGGGGAGGGGACTCAGCCCCAGCATTTT. It translates to CASSDSGEGTQPQHF.

The rearrangement uses TRBV5-6 and TRBJ1-2; 9 bases are shared with TRBD1. The germline CDR1 and CDR2 sequences are SGHDT and YYEEEE. The CDR3 spans 17 residues. Unmatched junction bases numbered 12, after V lost 4 bases and J lost 2 bases. CDR3 sequence reads: CASSRPGGTGQNYGYTF. As DNA, the CDR3 is TGTGCCAGCAGCCGGCCTGGGGGGACAGGGCAGAACTATGGCTACACCTTC. Full variable domain (remainder filled in from reference TRBV5-6 and TRBJ1-2): DAGVTQSPTHLIKTRGQQVTLRCSPKSGHDTVSWYQQALGQGPQFIFQYYEEEERQRGNFPDRFSGHQFPNYSSELNVNALLLGDSALYLCASSRPGGTGQNYGYTFGSGTRLTVV.

The V gene is TRBV4-1, the J gene TRBJ2-5; 11 bases line up with TRBD1. The V gene's germline CDR1 is MGHRA and CDR2 YSYEKL. J lost 2 bases, V lost 4 bases, and 6 bases had no gene match. There are 16 residues in the CDR3. CDR3: CASSPSWDRGQETQYF. Written as DNA, the CDR3 is TGCGCCAGCAGCCCCAGCTGGGACAGGGGGCAAGAGACCCAGTACTTC.

This sequence joins TRBV4-1 and TRBJ2-3, with 8 bases matching TRBD2. Germline CDR1 reads MGHRA; CDR2 reads YSYEKL. The ends lost 0 bases at V and 2 bases at J; junction bases unmatched: 4. This CDR3 has 16 residues. In DNA, the CDR3 is TGCGCCAGCAGCCAAGACAAGCGGGGGAACACAGATACGCAGTATTTT. Amino acid sequence: CASSQDKRGNTDTQYF.

This sequence joins TRBV3-1 (or the pseudogene TRBV3-2) and TRBJ2-5; weak D call: TRBD2 (5 bases). CDR1 and CDR2 from the germline V gene are LGHDT and YNNKEL (reference sequence). The CDR3 contains 16 residues. Between the trimmed V and J ends, which lost 0 bases and 5 bases, there was a span of 16 bases. The CDR3 loop is CASSQDFEGGVETQYF. DNA for the CDR3: TGTGCCAGCAGCCAAGATTTTGAGGGTGGCGTCGAGACCCAGTACTTC.

This chain connects TRBV3-1 (or the pseudogene TRBV3-2) to TRBJ2-3; TRBD1 matches 7 bases. J lost 0 bases, V lost 2 bases, and 8 bases had no gene match. The CDR3 totals 17 residues. Germline lookup yields CDR1 LGHDT and CDR2 YNNKEL (reference sequence). The CDR3 reads CASSQPGTDESTDTQYF. In nucleotides, the CDR3 is TGTGCCAGCAGCCAACCCGGGACAGACGAAAGCACAGATACGCAGTATTTT.

As for this clone: The sample has other DNA sequences that encode this CDR3 too. The V gene is TRBV19, the J gene TRBJ1-5; TRBD1 aligns across 8 bases. V dropped 3 bases and J dropped 2; count of bases not matched to a gene: 3. The CDR3 contains 15 residues. Germline V lookup: CDR1 LNHDA, CDR2 SQIVND (reference sequence). CDR3 sequence (DNA): TGTGCCAGTAGTATCGGACAGGGAGGCAATCAGCCCCAGCATTTT. Protein sequence: CASSIGQGGNQPQHF.

The chain couples TRBV27 to TRBJ2-7; 15 bases line up with TRBD2. Trimming removed 5 bases from V and 2 bases from J; junction bases left unmatched: 4. This CDR3 is 16 amino acids long. Germline CDR1 MNHEY, CDR2 SMNVEV (reference sequence). The CDR3 nucleotides read TGTGCCAGCAGTCCCGGGACTAGCGGGAGGCCCTACGAGCAGTACTTC. This gives the protein CASSPGTSGRPYEQYF.

The gene calls are TRBV6-6 and TRBJ1-2, with 7 bases matching TRBD1. The CDR3 spans 15 residues. Looked up from germline, CDR1 is MNHNY and CDR2 is SVGAGI (reference sequence). Trimming removed 0 bases from V and 6 bases from J; junction bases left unmatched: 7. The CDR3 spells CASSYSFRRGNGYTF. The CDR3 bases are TGTGCCAGCAGTTACTCGTTTCGCAGGGGGAATGGCTACACCTTC.

This clone occurred once. Here the CDR3 reads CASKRTGTYEQYF. The CDR3 DNA is TGTGCCAGCAAGAGGACAGGAACCTACGAGCAGTACTTC. The rearrangement joins TRBV19 to TRBJ2-7; 7 nucleotides match TRBD1. Germline V CDR1 and CDR2: LNHDA, SQIVND (reference sequence). Trimming cost V 9 bases and J 2 bases; bases outside gene matches: 7. This CDR3 is 13 amino acids long.

The chain recombines TRBV5-1 with TRBJ2-7, with 9 bases that match TRBD1. V was pared by 0 bases and J by 4 bases, with 11 bases of the junction left unmatched. The CDR3 is 17 amino acids. Germline values: CDR1 SGHRS, CDR2 YFSETQ. CDR3 sequence reads: CASSLEVGTGYNYEQYF. The CDR3 coding sequence is TGCGCCAGCAGCTTGGAGGTCGGGACAGGGTACAATTACGAGCAGTACTTC.

V gene TRBV2 combines with J gene TRBJ1-6; the D is unclear. Looked up from germline, CDR1 is SNHLY and CDR2 is FYNNEI. The V gene lost 2 bases and the J gene lost 0 bases, with 11 bases spanning the gap. This CDR3 is 17 amino acids long. CDR3 amino acids: CASSEWQRSSYNSPLHF. The CDR3 nucleotides read TGTGCCAGCAGTGAATGGCAGCGTAGCTCCTATAATTCACCCCTCCACTTT.

The CDR3 region has the DNA TGTGCCAGCAGGCAGGGGGCCAATCAGCCCCAGCATTTT. This gives the protein CASRQGANQPQHF. This chain links TRBV6-5 with TRBJ1-5; 8 positions agree with TRBD1. Germline V gives CDR1 MNHEY, CDR2 SVGAGI. V gave up 6 bases and J gave up 3 bases; unmatched junction bases: 1. This CDR3 is built from 13 residues.

CDR3 sequence: CAWNRGGIGEKLFF. CDR3 sequence (DNA): TGTGCCTGGAACCGAGGTGGAATTGGAGAAAAACTGTTTTTT. The genes are TRBV30 and TRBJ1-4; D unclear. The CDR3 has 14 residues. In germline, CDR1 is GTSNPN, CDR2 SVGIG (reference sequence). The V gene lost 4 bases and the J gene lost 8 bases, with 17 bases spanning the gap. Looking up the rest from reference TRBV30 and TRBJ1-4 gives the full variable domain: SQTIHQWPATLVQPVGSPLSLECTVEGTSNPNLYWYRQAAGRGLQLLFYSVGIGQISSEVPQNLSASRPQDRQFILSSKKLLLSDSGFYLCAWNRGGIGEKLFFGSGTQLSVL.

The chain uses TRBV19 and TRBJ2-7, with D maybe TRBD1 (6 bases). Matching the DNA end better, TRBJ2-5 makes the J call doubtful. The length of the CDR3 is 13 residues. Germline lookup yields CDR1 LNHDA and CDR2 SQIVND (reference sequence). The CDR3 DNA reads TGTGCCAGTAGCGAAGGGACACAGGCGACCCAGTACTTC. It translates to CASSEGTQATQYF.

The chain couples TRBV9 to TRBJ2-7; TRBD1 might be the D (5 bases). V gave up 0 bases and J gave up 3 bases, with 13 bases separating them. The CDR3 spans 15 residues. From germline, CDR1 is SGDLS and CDR2 YYNGEE. CDR3 protein: CASSVGPPTVYEQYF. The CDR3 DNA follows: TGTGCCAGCAGCGTAGGCCCCCCGACAGTCTACGAGCAGTACTTC.

The V call is TRBV6-5, the J call TRBJ1-1; D might be TRBD1 (6 bases). V was trimmed by 6 bases and J by 8 bases, leaving 16 bases between them. Germline CDR1 is MNHEY and CDR2 is SVGAGI. The CDR3 runs to 13 residues. The CDR3 DNA follows: TGTGCCAGCAGACTTCAGGGGAGGGAAGAAGCTTTCTTT. Protein sequence: CASRLQGREEAFF.

V gene TRBV4-3 combines with J gene TRBJ2-2; 9 bases fit TRBD2. J lost 1 base, V lost 0 bases, and 6 bases had no gene match. This CDR3 contains 18 residues. Germline lookup yields CDR1 LGHNA and CDR2 YSLEER. The CDR3 spells CASSQDGGTSWNTGELFF. For the CDR3, the DNA is TGCGCCAGCAGCCAAGATGGCGGGACTAGCTGGAACACCGGGGAGCTGTTTTTT.

In its sample, this clone was seen a few times. This chain connects TRBV6-4 to TRBJ2-1; 10 positions agree with TRBD2. Trimming cost V 0 bases and J 8 bases; bases outside gene matches: 1. In germline, CDR1 is MRHNA, CDR2 SNTAGT. The CDR3 consists of 14 residues. In DNA, the CDR3 is TGTGCCAGCAGTGACTCGGGGACTAGCGATGAGCAGTTCTTC. This sequence encodes CASSDSGTSDEQFF.

The gene calls are TRBV5-1 and TRBJ2-3; 7 positions agree with TRBD1. V lost 4 bases, J lost 2 bases, and 4 bases stayed unmatched. The CDR3 extends over 14 amino acids. Looked up from germline, CDR1 is SGHRS and CDR2 is YFSETQ. CDR3 sequence (DNA): TGCGCCAGCAGCAAGGGACAGAACACAGATACGCAGTATTTT. Residues: CASSKGQNTDTQYF.

The chain recombines TRBV4-2 with TRBJ2-5; TRBD1 matches 8 bases. The CDR3 spans 16 residues. CDR1 LGHNA and CDR2 YNFKEQ come from the germline V gene. V shed 1 base and J 3 bases; nucleotides not matched to a gene: 7. The CDR3: CASSQGWNRGKETQYF. The CDR3 nucleotides are TGTGCCAGCAGCCAAGGGTGGAACAGGGGGAAAGAGACCCAGTACTTC.

The V and J genes are TRBV5-1 and TRBJ1-1, with D possibly being TRBD1 (5 bases). Germline values: CDR1 SGHRS, CDR2 YFSETQ. V was pared by 4 bases and J by 1 base, with 8 bases between. CDR3 size: 13 residues. CDR3 sequence reads: CASSADRNTEAFF. CDR3 DNA: TGCGCCAGCAGCGCAGACAGGAACACTGAAGCTTTCTTT.

The chain carries TRBV7-8 and TRBJ1-1, with a possible D match to TRBD1 (6 bases). The germline V gene has CDR1 SGHVS and CDR2 FQNEAQ. The CDR3 loop spans 15 amino acids. Trimming removed 4 bases at V and 1 base at J, with 13 bases between. The CDR3 coding sequence is TGTGCCAGCAGCTCTAAACAGGGACAGAACACTGAAGCTTTCTTT. Protein: CASSSKQGQNTEAFF.

The gene calls are TRBV30 and TRBJ1-1; no reliable D call. The CDR3 extends over 13 amino acids. V was shortened by 4 bases and J by 1 base, with 10 bases between the two germline ends. The V gene's germline CDR1 is GTSNPN and CDR2 SVGIG (reference sequence). The DNA of the CDR3 is TGTGCCTGGACAGTCACGTCGAACACTGAAGCTTTCTTT. This translates into CAWTVTSNTEAFF.

The chain's CDR3 is CASSLNGASGGELFF. In DNA form, the CDR3 reads TGTGCCAGCAGCTTAAACGGCGCTAGCGGTGGGGAGCTGTTTTTT. This chain links TRBV7-6 with TRBJ2-2, with 7 bases matching TRBD2. The CDR3 has 15 amino acids. After removal of 2 bases from V and 8 bases from J, the junction contained 8 bases not matched to a gene. CDR1 is SGHVS and CDR2 is FNYEAQ in the germline V gene.

The J gene is TRBJ2-1, the V gene TRBV4-1; 8 bases are a match to TRBD2. Germline CDR1 and CDR2: MGHRA and YSYEKL. The CDR3 is 16 residues long. The trim removed 7 bases at V and 3 bases at J, leaving 11 bases unmatched. The CDR3 DNA sequence: TGCGCCAGCACCCGGGAGGGGACTACCCTCTACAATGAGCAGTTCTTC. Its protein product is CASTREGTTLYNEQFF.

The CDR3 loop reads CASSLAGRDWDGYTF. CDR3 bases: TGCGCCAGCAGCTTGGCAGGCAGGGACTGGGATGGCTACACCTTC. The gene calls are TRBV5-1 and TRBJ1-2, with D possibly matching TRBD1 (5 bases). The germline V gene encodes CDR1 SGHRS and CDR2 YFSETQ. V dropped 0 bases and J dropped 6 bases, with 15 bases sitting between them. This CDR3 has 15 residues.

The chain recombines TRBV30 with TRBJ1-2; unclear D gene. The CDR3 has 14 residues. Germline CDR1 reads GTSNPN; CDR2 reads SVGIG (reference sequence). The V and J ends lost 2 bases and 1 base respectively, with 11 bases between them. The CDR3 protein is CAWSKSRDNYGYTF. The CDR3 DNA follows: TGTGCCTGGAGTAAGAGTCGGGATAACTATGGCTACACCTTC.

J is TRBJ1-2 and V is TRBV11-2; maybe TRBD1 (6 bases). CDR1 and CDR2 from the germline V gene are SGHAT and FQNNGV. V lost 5 bases, J lost 3 bases, and 13 bases lay in between. CDR3 length equals 14 residues. CDR3 region: CASSPLGQYYGYTF. Here the CDR3 DNA reads TGTGCCAGCAGCCCCTTAGGACAGTACTATGGCTACACCTTC.